This T cell receptor beta chain was recorded in a study of PD-1 blockade in mismatch repair-deficient tumors. This clone showed up just a few times. Produced via immunoSEQ multiplex PCR; TCRdb's table is partial and in-frame only. In the table there are tens of thousands of clones, around 73% of which are singletons. Germline lookup yields CDR1 MGHRA and CDR2 YSYEKL. V gave up 1 base and J gave up 8 bases, with 5 bases separating them. The CDR3 is 11 amino acids. This TCR came from an adult with mismatch repair-deficient cancer. The source material was peripheral blood, sampled 2 weeks after starting pembrolizumab. The rearrangement uses TRBV4-1 and TRBJ1-2; no clear D. The CDR3 here is CASSQGEGYTF. In DNA form, the CDR3 reads TGCGCCAGCAGCCAAGGGGAAGGCTACACCTTC.